This TCR beta chain was recovered during a study of control samples from healthy donors and cancer patients. V was clipped by 1 base and J by 0 bases, with 7 bases between them. CDR3 size: 15 residues. The germline V gene has CDR1 LNHDA and CDR2 SQIVND (reference sequence). Repertoires were generated with immunoSEQ multiplex PCR, while TCRdb's copy carries only in-frame clones and drops some. Of 100,000 to 150,000 clones in the sample, approximately 89% were seen once. The gene calls are TRBV19 and TRBJ2-1; D not certain. The receptor was isolated from a woman aged 18-30 years in good health. Sequencing was done on a sample of blood. CDR3 DNA sequence: TGTGCCAGTAGTATAGCTATCCACTCCTACAATGAGCAGTTCTTC. Protein sequence: CASSIAIHSYNEQFF. The full variable domain, completed using reference TRBV19 and TRBJ2-1, is DGGITQSPKYLFRKEGQNVTLSCEQNLNHDAMYWYRQDPGQGLRLIYYSQIVNDFQKGDIAEGYSVSREKKESFPLTVTSAQKNPTAFYLCASSIAIHSYNEQFFGPGTRLTVL.